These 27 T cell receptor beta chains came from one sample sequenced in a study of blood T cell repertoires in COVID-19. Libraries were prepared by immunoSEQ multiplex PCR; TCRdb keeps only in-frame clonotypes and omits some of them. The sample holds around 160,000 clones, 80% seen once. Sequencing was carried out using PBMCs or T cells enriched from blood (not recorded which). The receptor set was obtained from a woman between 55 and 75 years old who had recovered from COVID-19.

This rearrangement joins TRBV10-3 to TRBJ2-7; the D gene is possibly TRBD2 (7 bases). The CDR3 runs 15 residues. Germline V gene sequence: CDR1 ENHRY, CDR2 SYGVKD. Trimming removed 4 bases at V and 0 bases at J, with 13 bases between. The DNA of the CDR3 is TGTGCCATCAGTGGAACGGGGGGCCTCTCCTACGAGCAGTACTTC. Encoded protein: CAISGTGGLSYEQYF.

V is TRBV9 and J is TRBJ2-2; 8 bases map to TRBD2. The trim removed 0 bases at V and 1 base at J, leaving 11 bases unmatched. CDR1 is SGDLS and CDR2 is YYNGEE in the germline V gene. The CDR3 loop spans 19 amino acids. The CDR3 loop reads CASSVGPTGGQKNTGELFF. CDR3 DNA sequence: TGTGCCAGCAGCGTAGGTCCAACGGGGGGGCAGAAGAACACCGGGGAGCTGTTTTTT.

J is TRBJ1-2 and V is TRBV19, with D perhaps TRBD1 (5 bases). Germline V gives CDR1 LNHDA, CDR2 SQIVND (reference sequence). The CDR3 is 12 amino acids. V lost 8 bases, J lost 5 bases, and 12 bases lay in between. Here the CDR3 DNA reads TGTGCCAGTGGGCGGGGGACGTATGGCTACACCTTC. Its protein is CASGRGTYGYTF.

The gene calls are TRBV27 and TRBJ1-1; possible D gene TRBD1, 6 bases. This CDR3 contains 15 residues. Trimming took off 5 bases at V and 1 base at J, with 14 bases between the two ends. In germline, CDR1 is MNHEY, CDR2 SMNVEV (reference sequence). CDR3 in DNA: TGTGCCAGCAGTCCCTCGGACAGAAGGAACACTGAAGCTTTCTTT. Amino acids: CASSPSDRRNTEAFF.

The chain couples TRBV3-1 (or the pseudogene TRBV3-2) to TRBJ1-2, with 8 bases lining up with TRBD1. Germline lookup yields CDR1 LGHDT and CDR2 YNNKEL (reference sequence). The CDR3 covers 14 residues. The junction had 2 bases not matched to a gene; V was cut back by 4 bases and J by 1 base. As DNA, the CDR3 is TGTGCCAGCAGCCCGGGGACAGGTAACTATGGCTACACCTTC. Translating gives CASSPGTGNYGYTF.

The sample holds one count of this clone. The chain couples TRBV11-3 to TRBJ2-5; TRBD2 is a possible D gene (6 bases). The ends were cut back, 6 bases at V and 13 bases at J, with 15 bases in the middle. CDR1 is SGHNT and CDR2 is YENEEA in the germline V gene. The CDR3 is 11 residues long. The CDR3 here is CASSPVGGGYF. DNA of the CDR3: TGTGCCAGCAGTCCCGTTGGGGGAGGGTACTTC.

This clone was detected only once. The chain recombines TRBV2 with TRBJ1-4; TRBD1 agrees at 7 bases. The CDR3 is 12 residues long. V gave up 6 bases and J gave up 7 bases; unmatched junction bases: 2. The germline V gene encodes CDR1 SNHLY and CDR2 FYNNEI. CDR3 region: CASSRGTEKLFF. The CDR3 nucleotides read TGTGCCAGCAGCAGGGGGACTGAAAAACTGTTTTTT.

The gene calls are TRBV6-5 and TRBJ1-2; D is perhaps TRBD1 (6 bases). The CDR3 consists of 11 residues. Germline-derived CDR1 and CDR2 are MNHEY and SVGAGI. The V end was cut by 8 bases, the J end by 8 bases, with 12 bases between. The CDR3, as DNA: TGTGCCAGCGGGCAGGGGCGCGGCTACACCTTC. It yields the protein CASGQGRGYTF.

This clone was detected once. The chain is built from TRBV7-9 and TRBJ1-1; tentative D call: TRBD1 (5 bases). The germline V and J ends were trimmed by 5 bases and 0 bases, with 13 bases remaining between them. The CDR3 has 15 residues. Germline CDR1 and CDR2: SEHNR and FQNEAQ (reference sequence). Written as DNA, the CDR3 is TGTGCCAGCAGCACATACACAGGAGTGAACACTGAAGCTTTCTTT. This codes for CASSTYTGVNTEAFF.

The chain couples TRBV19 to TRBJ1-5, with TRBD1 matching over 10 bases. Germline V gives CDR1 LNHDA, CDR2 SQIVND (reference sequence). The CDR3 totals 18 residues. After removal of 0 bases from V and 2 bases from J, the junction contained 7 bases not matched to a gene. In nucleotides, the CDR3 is TGTGCCAGTAGTATAGATGGATCGACAGGGGGCCGCAATCAGCCCCAGCATTTT. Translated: CASSIDGSTGGRNQPQHF.

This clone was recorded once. The CDR3 region has the DNA TGCGCCAGCAGCCAAGGGCCAAACCAAGAGACCCAGTACTTC. This encodes CASSQGPNQETQYF. The V gene is TRBV4-1, the J gene TRBJ2-5, with D unclear. Trimming pared 1 base from V and 0 bases from J, leaving 6 bases between. The CDR3 has 14 residues. In germline, CDR1 is MGHRA, CDR2 YSYEKL.

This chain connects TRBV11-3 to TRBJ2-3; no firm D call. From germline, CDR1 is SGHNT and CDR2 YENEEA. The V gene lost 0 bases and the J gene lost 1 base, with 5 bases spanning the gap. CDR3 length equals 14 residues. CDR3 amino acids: CASSLDYRTDTQYF. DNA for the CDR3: TGTGCCAGCAGCTTAGACTACCGCACAGATACGCAGTATTTT. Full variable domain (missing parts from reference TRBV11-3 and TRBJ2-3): EAGVVQSPRYKIIEKKQPVAFWCNPISGHNTLYWYLQNLGQGPELLIRYENEEAVDDSQLPKDRFSAERLKGVDSTLKIQPAELGDSAVYLCASSLDYRTDTQYFGPGTRLTVL.

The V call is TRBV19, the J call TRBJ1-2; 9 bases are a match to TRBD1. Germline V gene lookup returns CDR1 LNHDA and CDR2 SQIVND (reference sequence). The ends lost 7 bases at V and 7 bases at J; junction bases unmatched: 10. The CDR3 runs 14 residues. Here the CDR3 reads CASNSGTGLGGYTF. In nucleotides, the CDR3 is TGTGCCAGTAATTCCGGGACAGGGTTAGGTGGCTACACCTTC.

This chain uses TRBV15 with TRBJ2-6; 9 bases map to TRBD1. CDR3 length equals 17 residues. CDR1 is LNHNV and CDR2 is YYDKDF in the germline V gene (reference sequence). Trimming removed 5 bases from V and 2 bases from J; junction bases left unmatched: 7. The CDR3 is CATSPRGDRAGANVLTF. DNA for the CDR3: TGTGCCACCAGCCCTAGGGGGGACAGGGCTGGGGCCAACGTCCTGACTTTC.

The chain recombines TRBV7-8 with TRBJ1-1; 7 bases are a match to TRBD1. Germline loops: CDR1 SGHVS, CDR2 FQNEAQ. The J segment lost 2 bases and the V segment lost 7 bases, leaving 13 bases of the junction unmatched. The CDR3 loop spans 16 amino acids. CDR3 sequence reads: CASTPEGAFFNTEAFF. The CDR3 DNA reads TGTGCCAGCACCCCCGAGGGGGCCTTCTTCAACACTGAAGCTTTCTTT.

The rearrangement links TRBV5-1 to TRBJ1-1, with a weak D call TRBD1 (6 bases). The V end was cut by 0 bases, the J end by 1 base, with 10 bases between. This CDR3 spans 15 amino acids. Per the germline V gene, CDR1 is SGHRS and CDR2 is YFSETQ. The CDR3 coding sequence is TGCGCCAGCAGCTTGGTACCAGGGGCGAACACTGAAGCTTTCTTT. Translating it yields CASSLVPGANTEAFF.

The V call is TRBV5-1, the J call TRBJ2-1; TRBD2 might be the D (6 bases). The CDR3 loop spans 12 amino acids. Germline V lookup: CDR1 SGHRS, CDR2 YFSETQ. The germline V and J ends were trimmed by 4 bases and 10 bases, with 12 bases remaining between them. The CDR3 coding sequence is TGCGCCAGCAGCCTGACTAGTGCCGAGCAGTTCTTC. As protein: CASSLTSAEQFF.

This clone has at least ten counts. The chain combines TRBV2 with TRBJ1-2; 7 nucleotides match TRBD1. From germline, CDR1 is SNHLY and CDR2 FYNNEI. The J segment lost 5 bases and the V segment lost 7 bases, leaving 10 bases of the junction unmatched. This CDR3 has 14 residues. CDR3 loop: CASISQGTAYGYTF. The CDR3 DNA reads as TGTGCCAGCATTTCCCAAGGGACAGCTTATGGCTACACCTTC. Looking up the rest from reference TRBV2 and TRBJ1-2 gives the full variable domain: EPEVTQTPSHQVTQMGQEVILRCVPISNHLYFYWYRQILGQKVEFLVSFYNNEISEKSEIFDDQFSVERPDGSNFTLKIRSTKLEDSAMYFCASISQGTAYGYTFGSGTRLTVV.

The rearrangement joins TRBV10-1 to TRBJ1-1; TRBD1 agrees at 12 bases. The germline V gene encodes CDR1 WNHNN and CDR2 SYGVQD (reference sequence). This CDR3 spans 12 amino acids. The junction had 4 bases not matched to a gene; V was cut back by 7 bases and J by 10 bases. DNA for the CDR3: TGCGCCAGCACCGGGACAGGGGGCATAGCTTTCTTT. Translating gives CASTGTGGIAFF.

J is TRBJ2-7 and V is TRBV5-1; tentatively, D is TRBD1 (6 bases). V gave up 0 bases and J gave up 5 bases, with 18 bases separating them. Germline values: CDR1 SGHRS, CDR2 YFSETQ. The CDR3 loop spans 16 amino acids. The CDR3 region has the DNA TGCGCCAGCAGCTTGGAGGGACACGCCATCGCCAACGAGCAGTACTTC. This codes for CASSLEGHAIANEQYF.

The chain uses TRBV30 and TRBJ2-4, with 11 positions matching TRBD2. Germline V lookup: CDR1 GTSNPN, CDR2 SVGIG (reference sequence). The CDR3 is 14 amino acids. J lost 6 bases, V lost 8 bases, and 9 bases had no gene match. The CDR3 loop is CAGVAGGIRNIQYF. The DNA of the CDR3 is TGTGCCGGAGTAGCGGGGGGGATAAGAAACATTCAGTACTTC. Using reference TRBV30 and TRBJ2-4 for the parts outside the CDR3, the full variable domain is SQTIHQWPATLVQPVGSPLSLECTVEGTSNPNLYWYRQAAGRGLQLLFYSVGIGQISSEVPQNLSASRPQDRQFILSSKKLLLSDSGFYLCAGVAGGIRNIQYFGAGTRLSVL.

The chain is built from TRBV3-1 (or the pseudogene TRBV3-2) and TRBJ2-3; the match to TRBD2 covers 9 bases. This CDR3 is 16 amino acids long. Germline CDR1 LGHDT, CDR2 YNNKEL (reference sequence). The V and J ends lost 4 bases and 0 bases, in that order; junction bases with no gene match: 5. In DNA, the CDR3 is TGTGCCAGCAGCCCCCTAGCGGGGACAAGCACAGATACGCAGTATTTT. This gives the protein CASSPLAGTSTDTQYF.

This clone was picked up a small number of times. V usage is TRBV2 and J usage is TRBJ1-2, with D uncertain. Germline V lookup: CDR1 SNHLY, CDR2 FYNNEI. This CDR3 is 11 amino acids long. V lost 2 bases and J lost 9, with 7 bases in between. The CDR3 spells CASSESGSYTF. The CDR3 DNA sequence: TGTGCCAGCAGTGAATCCGGGAGCTACACCTTC.

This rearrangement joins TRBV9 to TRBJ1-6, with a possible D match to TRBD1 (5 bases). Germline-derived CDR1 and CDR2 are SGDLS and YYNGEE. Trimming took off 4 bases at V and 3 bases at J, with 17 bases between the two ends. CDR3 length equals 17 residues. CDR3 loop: CASSTGHGAGYNSPLHF. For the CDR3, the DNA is TGTGCCAGCAGCACCGGACACGGCGCCGGCTATAATTCACCCCTCCACTTT.

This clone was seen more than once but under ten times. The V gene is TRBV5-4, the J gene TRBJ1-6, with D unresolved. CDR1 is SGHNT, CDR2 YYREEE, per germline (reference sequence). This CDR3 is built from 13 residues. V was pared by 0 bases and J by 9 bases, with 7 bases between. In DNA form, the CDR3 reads TGTGCCAGCAGCTTGGGTTATTCTTCACCCCTCCACTTT. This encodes CASSLGYSSPLHF.

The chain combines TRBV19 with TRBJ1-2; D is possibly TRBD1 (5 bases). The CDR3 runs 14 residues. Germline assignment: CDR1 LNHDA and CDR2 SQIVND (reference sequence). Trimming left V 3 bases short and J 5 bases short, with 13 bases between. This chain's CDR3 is CASSIGHKGYGYTF. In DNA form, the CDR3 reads TGTGCCAGTAGTATTGGACATAAAGGTTATGGCTACACCTTC.

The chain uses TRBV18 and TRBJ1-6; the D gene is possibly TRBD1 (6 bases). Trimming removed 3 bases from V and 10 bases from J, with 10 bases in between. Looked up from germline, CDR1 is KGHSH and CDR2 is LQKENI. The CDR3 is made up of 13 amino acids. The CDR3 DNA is TGTGCCAGCTCACCGGGACAACCCTCACCCCTCCACTTT. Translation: CASSPGQPSPLHF.